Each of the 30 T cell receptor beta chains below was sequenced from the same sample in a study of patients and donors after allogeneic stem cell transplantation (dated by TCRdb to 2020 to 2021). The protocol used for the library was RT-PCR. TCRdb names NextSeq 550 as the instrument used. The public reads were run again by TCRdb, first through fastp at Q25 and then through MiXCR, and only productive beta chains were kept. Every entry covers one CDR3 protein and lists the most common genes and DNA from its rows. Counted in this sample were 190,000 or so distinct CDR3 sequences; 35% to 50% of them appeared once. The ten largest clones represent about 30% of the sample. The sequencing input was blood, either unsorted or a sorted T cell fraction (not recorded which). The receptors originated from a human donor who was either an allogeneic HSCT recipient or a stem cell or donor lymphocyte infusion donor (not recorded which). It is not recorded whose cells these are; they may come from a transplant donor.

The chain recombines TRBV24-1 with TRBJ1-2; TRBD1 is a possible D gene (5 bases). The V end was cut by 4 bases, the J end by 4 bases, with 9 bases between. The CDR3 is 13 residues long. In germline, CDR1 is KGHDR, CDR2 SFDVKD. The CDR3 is CATSDRDSYGYTF. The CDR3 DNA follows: TGTGCCACCAGTGACCGTGACAGCTATGGCTACACCTTC.

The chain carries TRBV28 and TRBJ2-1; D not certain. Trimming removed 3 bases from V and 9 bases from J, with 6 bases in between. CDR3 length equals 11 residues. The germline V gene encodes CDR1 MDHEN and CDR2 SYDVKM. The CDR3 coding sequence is TGTGCCAGCAGTTTTGGCCCTGAGCAGTTCTTC. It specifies CASSFGPEQFF.

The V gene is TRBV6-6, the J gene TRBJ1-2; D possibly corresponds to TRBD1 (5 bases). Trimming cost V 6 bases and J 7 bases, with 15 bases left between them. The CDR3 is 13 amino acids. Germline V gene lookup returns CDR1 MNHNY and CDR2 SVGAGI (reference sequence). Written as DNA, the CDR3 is TGTGCCAGCAGCCCTTCGGATAGGGGTGGCTACACCTTC. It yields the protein CASSPSDRGGYTF.

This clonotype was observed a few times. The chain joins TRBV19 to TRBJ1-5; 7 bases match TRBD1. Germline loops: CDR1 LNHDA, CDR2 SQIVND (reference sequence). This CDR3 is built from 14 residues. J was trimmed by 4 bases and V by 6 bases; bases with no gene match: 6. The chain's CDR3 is CASRHGTANQPQHF. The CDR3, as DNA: TGTGCCAGTAGGCATGGGACAGCAAATCAGCCCCAGCATTTT.

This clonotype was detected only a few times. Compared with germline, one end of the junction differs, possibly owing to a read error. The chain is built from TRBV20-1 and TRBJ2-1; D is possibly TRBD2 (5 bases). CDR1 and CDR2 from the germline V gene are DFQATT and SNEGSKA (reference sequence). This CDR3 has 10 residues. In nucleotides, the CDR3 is TGCAGTGCTACTAGCTCCCCTCTGGTCTTC. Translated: CSATSSPLVF.

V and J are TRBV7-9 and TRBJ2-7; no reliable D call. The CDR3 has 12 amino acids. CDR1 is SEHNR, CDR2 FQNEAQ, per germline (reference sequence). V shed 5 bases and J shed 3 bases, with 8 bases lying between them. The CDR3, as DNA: TGTGCCAGCAGCCACGACATCTACGAGCAGTACTTC. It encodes CASSHDIYEQYF.

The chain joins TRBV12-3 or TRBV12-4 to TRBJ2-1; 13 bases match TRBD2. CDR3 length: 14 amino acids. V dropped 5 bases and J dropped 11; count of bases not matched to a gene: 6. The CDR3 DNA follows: TGTGCCAGCAGTGGGACTAGCGGGATGTACCAGCAGTTCTTC. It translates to CASSGTSGMYQQFF.

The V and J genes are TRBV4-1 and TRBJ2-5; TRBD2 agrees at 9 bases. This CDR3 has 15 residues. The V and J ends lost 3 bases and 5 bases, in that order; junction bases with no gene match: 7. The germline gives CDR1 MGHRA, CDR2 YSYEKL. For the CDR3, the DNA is TGCGCCAGCAGCCACCCCTTAGCGGGAGCGGAGACCCAGTACTTC. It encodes CASSHPLAGAETQYF.

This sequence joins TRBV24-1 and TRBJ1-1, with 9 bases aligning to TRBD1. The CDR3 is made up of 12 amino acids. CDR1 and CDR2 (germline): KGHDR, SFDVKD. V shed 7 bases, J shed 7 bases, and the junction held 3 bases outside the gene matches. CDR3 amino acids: CATSGQGREAFF. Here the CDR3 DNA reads TGTGCCACCAGCGGACAGGGGCGTGAAGCTTTCTTT.

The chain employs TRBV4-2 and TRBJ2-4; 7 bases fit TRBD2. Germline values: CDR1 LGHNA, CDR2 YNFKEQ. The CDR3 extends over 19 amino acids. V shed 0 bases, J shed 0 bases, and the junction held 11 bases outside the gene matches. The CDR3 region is CASSQDGASGGGAKNIQYF. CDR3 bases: TGTGCCAGCAGCCAAGATGGGGCTAGCGGAGGCGGAGCCAAAAACATTCAGTACTTC.

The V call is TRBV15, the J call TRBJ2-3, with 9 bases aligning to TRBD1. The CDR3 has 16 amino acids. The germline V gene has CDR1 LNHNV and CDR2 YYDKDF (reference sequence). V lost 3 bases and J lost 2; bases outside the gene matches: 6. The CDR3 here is CATSREQGAITDTQYF. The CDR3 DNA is TGTGCCACCAGCAGGGAACAGGGGGCGATCACAGATACGCAGTATTTT.

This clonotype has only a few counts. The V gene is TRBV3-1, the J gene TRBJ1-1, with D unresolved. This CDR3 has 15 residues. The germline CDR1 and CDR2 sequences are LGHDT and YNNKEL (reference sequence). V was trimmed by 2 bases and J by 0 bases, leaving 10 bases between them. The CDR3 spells CASSQLQIMNTEAFF. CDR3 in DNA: TGTGCCAGCAGCCAACTTCAGATCATGAACACTGAAGCTTTCTTT.

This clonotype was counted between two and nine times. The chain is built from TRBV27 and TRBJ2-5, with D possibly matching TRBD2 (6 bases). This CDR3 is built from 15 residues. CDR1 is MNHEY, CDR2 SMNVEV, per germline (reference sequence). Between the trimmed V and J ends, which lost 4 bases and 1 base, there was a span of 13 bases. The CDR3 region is CASSSLQGLQETQYF. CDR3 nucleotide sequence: TGTGCCAGCAGTTCACTCCAGGGACTCCAAGAGACCCAGTACTTC.

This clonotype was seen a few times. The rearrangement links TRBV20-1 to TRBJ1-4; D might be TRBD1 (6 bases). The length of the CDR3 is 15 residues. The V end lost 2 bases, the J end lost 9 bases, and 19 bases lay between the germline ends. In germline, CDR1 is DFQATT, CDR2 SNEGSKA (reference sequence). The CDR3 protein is CSARPAARGGKKLFF. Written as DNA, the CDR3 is TGCAGTGCTAGACCCGCGGCCAGGGGAGGCAAAAAACTGTTTTTT.

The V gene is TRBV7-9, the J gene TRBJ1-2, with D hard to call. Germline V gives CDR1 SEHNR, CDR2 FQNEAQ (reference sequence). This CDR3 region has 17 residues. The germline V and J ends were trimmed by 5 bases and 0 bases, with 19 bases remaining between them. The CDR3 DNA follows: TGTGCCAGCAGCCCCTCCGATCGGACCTCAGCTAACTATGGCTACACCTTC. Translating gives CASSPSDRTSANYGYTF. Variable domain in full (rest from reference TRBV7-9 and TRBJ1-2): DTGVSQNPRHKITKRGQNVTFRCDPISEHNRLYWYRQTLGQGPEFLTYFQNEAQLEKSRLLSDRFSAERPKGSFSTLEIQRTEQGDSAMYLCASSPSDRTSANYGYTFGSGTRLTVV.

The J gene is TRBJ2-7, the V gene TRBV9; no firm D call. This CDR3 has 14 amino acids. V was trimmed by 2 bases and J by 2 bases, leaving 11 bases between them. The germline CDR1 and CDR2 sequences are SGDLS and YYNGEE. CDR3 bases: TGTGCCAGCAGCGTGGGTAACAGACCCTACGAGCAGTACTTC. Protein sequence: CASSVGNRPYEQYF.

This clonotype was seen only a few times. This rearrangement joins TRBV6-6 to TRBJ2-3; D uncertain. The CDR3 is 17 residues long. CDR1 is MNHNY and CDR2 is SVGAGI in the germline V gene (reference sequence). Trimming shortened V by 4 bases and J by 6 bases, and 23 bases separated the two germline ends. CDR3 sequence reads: CASSFSRTQNTPDTQYF. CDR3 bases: TGTGCCAGCAGTTTTTCGAGAACCCAAAACACACCGGATACGCAGTATTTT.

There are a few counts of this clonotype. CDR3 sequence (DNA): TGTGCCAGCAGTGAAGCGCAAGGGCTTGGGGCCAACGTCCTGACTTTC. It translates to CASSEAQGLGANVLTF. The J gene is TRBJ2-6, the V gene TRBV2; D remains ambiguous. There are 16 residues in the CDR3. Trimming removed 0 bases from V and 3 bases from J, with 9 bases in between. Germline V CDR1 and CDR2: SNHLY, FYNNEI.

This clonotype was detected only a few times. The CDR3 DNA is TGTGCCATCACCCCGGGACTAGCGGGAGGAAAAGATACGCAGTATTTT. It yields the protein CAITPGLAGGKDTQYF. The chain has TRBV10-3 and TRBJ2-3; 15 bases map to TRBD2. Germline V lookup: CDR1 ENHRY, CDR2 SYGVKD. The CDR3 has 16 amino acids. The trim removed 7 bases at V and 5 bases at J, leaving 7 bases unmatched.

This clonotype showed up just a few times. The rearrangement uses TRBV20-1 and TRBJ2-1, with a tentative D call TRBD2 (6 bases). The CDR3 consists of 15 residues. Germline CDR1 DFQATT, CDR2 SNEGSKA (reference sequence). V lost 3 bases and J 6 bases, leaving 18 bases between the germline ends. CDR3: CSASFSGSFGNEQFF. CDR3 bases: TGCAGTGCTAGTTTTAGCGGCTCTTTCGGCAATGAGCAGTTCTTC.

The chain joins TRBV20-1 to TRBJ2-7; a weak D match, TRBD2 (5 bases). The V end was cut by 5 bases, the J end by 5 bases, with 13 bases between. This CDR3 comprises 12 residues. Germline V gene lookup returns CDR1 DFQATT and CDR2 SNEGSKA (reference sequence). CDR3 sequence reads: CSARTSPNEQYF. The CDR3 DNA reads TGCAGTGCTCGTACTAGTCCCAACGAGCAGTACTTC.

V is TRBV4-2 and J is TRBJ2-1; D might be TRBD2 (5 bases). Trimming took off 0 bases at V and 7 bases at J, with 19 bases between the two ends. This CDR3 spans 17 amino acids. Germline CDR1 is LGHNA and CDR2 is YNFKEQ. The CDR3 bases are TGTGCCAGCAGCCAAGAGCCTAGCACATACGAAGGTAATGAGCAGTTCTTC. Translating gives CASSQEPSTYEGNEQFF.

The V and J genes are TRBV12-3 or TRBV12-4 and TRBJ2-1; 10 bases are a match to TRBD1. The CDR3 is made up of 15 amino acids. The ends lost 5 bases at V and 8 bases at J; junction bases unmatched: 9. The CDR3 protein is CASSETGTGVDEQFF. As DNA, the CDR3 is TGTGCCAGCAGTGAGACCGGGACAGGGGTCGATGAGCAGTTCTTC.

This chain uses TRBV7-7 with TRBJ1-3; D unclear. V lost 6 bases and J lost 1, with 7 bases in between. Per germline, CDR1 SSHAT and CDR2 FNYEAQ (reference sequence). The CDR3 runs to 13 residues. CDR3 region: CASSRTSGNTIYF. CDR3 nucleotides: TGTGCCAGCAGTAGGACGTCTGGAAACACCATATATTTT.

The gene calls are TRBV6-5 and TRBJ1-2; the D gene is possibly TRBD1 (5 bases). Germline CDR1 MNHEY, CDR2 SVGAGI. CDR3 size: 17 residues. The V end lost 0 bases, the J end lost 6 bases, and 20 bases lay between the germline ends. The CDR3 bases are TGTGCCAGCAGTTACTCATCCCGGGACCCTGTTCCCCATGGCTACACCTTC. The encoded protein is CASSYSSRDPVPHGYTF.

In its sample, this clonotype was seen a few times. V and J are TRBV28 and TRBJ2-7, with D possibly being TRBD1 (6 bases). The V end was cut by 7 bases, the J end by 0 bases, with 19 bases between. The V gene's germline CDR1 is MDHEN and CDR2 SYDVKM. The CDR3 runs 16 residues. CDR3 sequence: CASTLDSTGSSYEQYF. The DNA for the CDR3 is TGTGCCAGCACTTTGGATTCGACAGGCAGCTCCTACGAGCAGTACTTC.

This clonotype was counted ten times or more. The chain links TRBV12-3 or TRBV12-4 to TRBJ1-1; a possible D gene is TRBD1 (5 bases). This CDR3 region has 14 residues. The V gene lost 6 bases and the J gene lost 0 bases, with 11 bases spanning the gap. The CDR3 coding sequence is TGTGCCAGCAGAAGGGGTTCGGTGAACACTGAAGCTTTCTTT. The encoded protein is CASRRGSVNTEAFF.

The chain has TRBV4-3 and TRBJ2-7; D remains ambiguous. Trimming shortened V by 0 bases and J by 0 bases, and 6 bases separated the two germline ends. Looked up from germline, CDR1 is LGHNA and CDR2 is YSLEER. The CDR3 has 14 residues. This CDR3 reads CASSQDTSSYEQYF. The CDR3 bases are TGCGCCAGCAGCCAAGATACCAGCTCCTACGAGCAGTACTTC.

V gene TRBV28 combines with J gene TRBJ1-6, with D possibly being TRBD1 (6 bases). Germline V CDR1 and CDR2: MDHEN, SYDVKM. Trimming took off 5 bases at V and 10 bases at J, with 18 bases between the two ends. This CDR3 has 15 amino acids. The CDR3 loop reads CASSPADRRRSPLHF. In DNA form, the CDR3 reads TGTGCCAGCAGTCCCGCAGACAGGAGGAGATCACCCCTCCACTTT.

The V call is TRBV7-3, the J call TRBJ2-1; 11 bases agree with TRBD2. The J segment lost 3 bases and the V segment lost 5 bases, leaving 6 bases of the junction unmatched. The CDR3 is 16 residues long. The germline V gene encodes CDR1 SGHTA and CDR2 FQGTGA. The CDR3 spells CASSPSGRFVYNEQFF. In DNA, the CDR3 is TGTGCCAGCAGCCCTAGCGGGAGGTTCGTCTACAATGAGCAGTTCTTC.